This TCR beta chain was sequenced in a study of shared clonotypes between healthy human individuals. DNA at about 200 ng, 25,000 to 35,000 T cell genomes, went into sorted-subset replicate PCRs. This table comes from immunoSEQ multiplex PCR, and its TCRdb copy is limited to in-frame clones, with some not included. The sample consists of roughly 2,000,000 clones, about 94% of them appearing once. It was CD45RO-negative cells, positively selected for CCR7, that made up naive CD8 cells, with terminally differentiated effector memory CD45RA+ cells excluded. Trimming cost V 3 bases and J 3 bases; bases outside gene matches: 4. The CDR3 consists of 14 residues. Germline V CDR1 and CDR2: GTSNPN, SVGIG (reference sequence).

The chain uses TRBV30 and TRBJ1-5; 8 nucleotides align to TRBD1. What was sequenced was naive CD8+ T cells from PBMCs. This TCR came from a man between 18 and 29 years old in good health. Some clones in this sample may be carry-over from other donors' samples. The CDR3 nucleotides read TGTGCCTGGAGGGGACAGGCCTACAATCAGCCCCAGCATTTT. Its protein product is CAWRGQAYNQPQHF. The whole variable domain, filled in from reference TRBV30 and TRBJ1-5, reads SQTIHQWPATLVQPVGSPLSLECTVEGTSNPNLYWYRQAAGRGLQLLFYSVGIGQISSEVPQNLSASRPQDRQFILSSKKLLLSDSGFYLCAWRGQAYNQPQHFGDGTRLSIL.